One and the same sample provided the 9 T cell receptor beta chains below, sequenced in a study of blood T cell repertoires in COVID-19. Only in-frame clones appear in the TCRdb table, and some are missing; sequencing was by immunoSEQ multiplex PCR. The sample carries about 46,000 clones, around 87% recorded once. Sequenced input: peripheral blood. The receptors originated from a human donor in a cohort sampled during active COVID-19.

The rearrangement joins TRBV20-1 to TRBJ2-1; D is perhaps TRBD2 (7 bases). Trimming pared 3 bases from V and 3 bases from J, leaving 15 bases between. In germline, CDR1 is DFQATT, CDR2 SNEGSKA (reference sequence). The CDR3 runs to 15 residues. Here the CDR3 reads CSASVPGGSYNEQFF. CDR3 DNA sequence: TGCAGTGCTAGTGTCCCGGGGGGCAGCTACAATGAGCAGTTCTTC.

The rearrangement uses TRBV28 and TRBJ2-7; a weak D match, TRBD1 (6 bases). V lost 8 bases to trimming and J lost 2 bases, with 16 bases between them. Germline CDR1 and CDR2: MDHEN and SYDVKM. CDR3 length: 14 residues. The CDR3 protein is CASCKQGKPYEQYF. CDR3 DNA sequence: TGTGCCAGCTGCAAGCAGGGGAAGCCCTACGAGCAGTACTTC.

V gene TRBV30 combines with J gene TRBJ2-3, with D tentatively TRBD2 (5 bases). This CDR3 comprises 12 residues. Trimming took off 2 bases at V and 10 bases at J, with 13 bases between the two ends. In germline, CDR1 is GTSNPN, CDR2 SVGIG (reference sequence). The CDR3: CAWSLGLTSQYF. The CDR3 nucleotides read TGTGCCTGGAGTCTCGGACTTACCTCGCAGTATTTT. Filled out from reference TRBV30 and TRBJ2-3, the complete variable domain reads SQTIHQWPATLVQPVGSPLSLECTVEGTSNPNLYWYRQAAGRGLQLLFYSVGIGQISSEVPQNLSASRPQDRQFILSSKKLLLSDSGFYLCAWSLGLTSQYFGPGTRLTVL.

A note on this clone: Other nucleotide sequences from this sample produce the same CDR3. The J gene is TRBJ2-7, the V gene TRBV11-2; D is possibly TRBD1 (6 bases). CDR3 length equals 13 residues. V was shortened by 6 bases and J by 1 base, with 10 bases between the two germline ends. From germline, CDR1 is SGHAT and CDR2 FQNNGV. For the CDR3, the DNA is TGTGCCAGCAGTCTCGGACAGTCCTACGAGCAGTACTTC. It translates to CASSLGQSYEQYF.

The genes are TRBV27 and TRBJ2-6; 8 nucleotides match TRBD2. J lost 2 bases, V lost 2 bases, and 2 bases had no gene match. This CDR3 region has 16 residues. Germline V CDR1 and CDR2: MNHEY, SMNVEV (reference sequence). CDR3 protein: CASSLMGLAGANVLTF. In DNA, the CDR3 is TGTGCCAGCAGTTTAATGGGACTAGCTGGGGCCAACGTCCTGACTTTC.

The chain couples TRBV2 to TRBJ2-1, with TRBD2 matching 8 bases. Looked up from germline, CDR1 is SNHLY and CDR2 is FYNNEI. The J segment lost 8 bases and the V segment lost 0 bases, leaving 12 bases of the junction unmatched. This CDR3 has 17 residues. CDR3 residues: CASSEAHGTSPSHEQFF. CDR3 in DNA: TGTGCCAGCAGTGAAGCTCACGGGACTAGTCCCTCTCATGAGCAGTTCTTC.

The chain carries TRBV14 and TRBJ2-1; D might be TRBD1 (6 bases). Germline-derived CDR1 and CDR2 are SGHDN and FVKESK. Between the trimmed V and J ends, which lost 0 bases and 0 bases, there was a span of 9 bases. CDR3 length equals 16 residues. CDR3 sequence: CASSQDRGYSYNEQFF. CDR3 nucleotide sequence: TGTGCCAGCAGCCAAGATAGGGGGTACTCCTACAATGAGCAGTTCTTC.

The gene calls are TRBV6-1 and TRBJ1-3; D is perhaps TRBD1 (5 bases). Trimming stripped 7 bases from V and 0 bases from J, with 19 bases between. The CDR3 has 17 residues. Germline V gives CDR1 MNHNS, CDR2 SASEGT. The CDR3 region has the DNA TGTGCCAGCATTCAAGCCTGGCAGGGACTCTCTGGAAACACCATATATTTT. Translated, it gives CASIQAWQGLSGNTIYF.

V usage is TRBV27 and J usage is TRBJ1-1; 7 bases are a match to TRBD1. Germline CDR1 reads MNHEY; CDR2 reads SMNVEV (reference sequence). V lost 8 bases to trimming and J lost 4 bases; unmatched junction nucleotides: 7. The CDR3 extends over 13 amino acids. The DNA for the CDR3 is TGTGCCAGCGGACTGGGACAGCCCACTGAAGCTTTCTTT. Translation gives CASGLGQPTEAFF.